Described below is a single T cell receptor beta chain sequence and its context. What it binds is not known. This entry is derived from a study of shared clonotypes between healthy human individuals. Study context: There were three CD4 naive, three CD4 memory, two CD8 naive and one CD8 memory plates per donor.

Notes on the study in general: Naive CD4 clonotypes overlapped across several donors at roughly 4.5%. The rarefaction results pointed to incomplete sorted-subset sequencing despite large depth.

Produced via immunoSEQ multiplex PCR; TCRdb's table is partial and in-frame only. The data contain about 600,000 clones, 95% to 98% of them singletons. Selected positively for CCR7 and CD45RO-negative, naive CD8 cells excluded terminally differentiated effector memory CD45RA+ cells. Every donor, a Caucasian adult, lived in Nashville, Tennessee. The clonotype was recovered from a man between 25 and 39 years old in good health. The sequencing sample was made of naive CD8+ T cells sorted from blood.

The CDR3 is CASSLYGGGPTDTQYF. The CDR3 nucleotides are TGTGCCAGCAGCCTCTATGGTGGGGGTCCCACAGATACGCAGTATTTT. The chain recombines TRBV6-6 with TRBJ2-3; D assignment may be TRBD1 or TRBD2 (5 bases each). CDR1 and CDR2 (germline): MNHNY, SVGAGI (reference sequence). Trimming took 6 bases from V and 2 from J, leaving 18 bases between them. The CDR3 is 16 amino acids.